This T cell receptor beta chain originates from a study of regulatory T cells in long-lasting Graves disease. Study-wide results and caveats: Persistent disease was associated with favored TRBV28 usage and with favored use of TRBJ1-2 and TRBJ2-5. Lower TCR diversity characterized persistent Graves' patients relative to newly diagnosed patients.

As to this clonotype: Its antigen is unidentified.

Time point denoted: newly diagnosed GD, antithyroid drugs for less than 3 months. RNA extracted from PBMCs served as the sequencing template. As a group, patients came from one endocrinology department in Xi'an, China. Germline V gene lookup returns CDR1 SGHAT and CDR2 FQNNGV. This CDR3 has 13 amino acids. Trimming took 3 bases from V and 10 from J; bases not matched to a gene: 6. Relying on iRepertoire HTBI primers and Arm-PCR of CDR3 regions, the team built TCR beta libraries. TCRdb re-analysed the multiplex PCR reads in MiXCR, keeping a single row per CDR3 protein. The data hold about 300,000 distinct CDR3 sequences, with roughly 18% observed a single time.

The genes are TRBV11-2 and TRBJ1-5, with 7 positions matching TRBD1. The receptor was isolated from a female donor with Graves disease. Source: peripheral blood mononuclear cells (PBMCs), taken at new diagnosis, from a patient treated with antithyroid drugs. CDR3 sequence reads: CASSLGQRTPQHF. The CDR3 nucleotides are TGTGCCAGCAGCTTGGGACAGCGAACTCCCCAGCATTTT.